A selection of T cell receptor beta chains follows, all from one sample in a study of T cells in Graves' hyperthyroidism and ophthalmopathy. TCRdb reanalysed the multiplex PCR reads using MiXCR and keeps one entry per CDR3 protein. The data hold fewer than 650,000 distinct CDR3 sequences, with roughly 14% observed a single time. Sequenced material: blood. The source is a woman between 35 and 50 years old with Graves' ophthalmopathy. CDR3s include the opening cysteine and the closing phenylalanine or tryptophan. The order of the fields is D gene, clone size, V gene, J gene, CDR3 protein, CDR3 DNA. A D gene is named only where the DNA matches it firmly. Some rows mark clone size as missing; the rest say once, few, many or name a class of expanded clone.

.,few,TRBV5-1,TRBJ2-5,CASSLTTETQYF,TGCGCCAGCAGCTTGACTACGGAGACCCAGTACTTC
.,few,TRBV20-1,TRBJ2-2,CSARAGLVTTGELFF,TGCAGTGCCAGAGCTGGTTTGGTGACCACCGGGGAGCTGTTTTTT
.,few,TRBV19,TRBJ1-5,CASSTWGVAQPQHF,TGTGCCAGTAGTACCTGGGGGGTAGCGCAGCCCCAGCATTTT
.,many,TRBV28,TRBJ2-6,CASTVGGSGANVLTF,TGTGCCAGCACCGTAGGGGGCTCTGGGGCCAACGTCCTGACTTTC
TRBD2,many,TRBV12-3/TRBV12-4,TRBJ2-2,CASSFLAGVNPGTGELFF,TGTGCCAGCAGTTTCCTAGCGGGAGTAAATCCGGGGACCGGGGAGCTGTTTTTT
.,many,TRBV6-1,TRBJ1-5,CASSLFAGNQPQHF,TGTGCCAGCTCCCTCTTTGCGGGCAATCAGCCCCAGCATTTT
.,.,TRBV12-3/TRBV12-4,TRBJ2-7,CASSFGGAKSDEQYF,TGTGCCAGCAGTTTTGGAGGGGCGAAATCGGACGAGCAGTACTTC
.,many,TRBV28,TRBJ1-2,CASTGITPDF,TGTGCCAGCACTGGGATAACTCCCGACTTC
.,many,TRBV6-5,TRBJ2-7,CASSYSGRLGEQYF,TGTGCCAGCAGTTACTCCGGTCGGCTTGGTGAGCAGTACTTC
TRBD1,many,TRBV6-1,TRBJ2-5,CASNEQGTQETQYF,TGTGCCAGCAACGAACAGGGGACGCAAGAGACCCAGTACTTC
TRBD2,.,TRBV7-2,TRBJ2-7,CASSLLTSGSGEQYF,TGTGCCAGCAGCTTACTGACTAGCGGGAGCGGCGAGCAGTACTTC
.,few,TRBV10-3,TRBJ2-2,CAISDRMQGGTGELFF,TGTGCCATCAGTGACCGGATGCAGGGGGGAACCGGGGAGCTGTTTTTT
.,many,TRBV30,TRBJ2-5,CAWGPHGETQYF,TGTGCCTGGGGACCACATGGGGAGACCCAGTACTTC
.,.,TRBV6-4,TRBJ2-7,CASRDGEQYF,TGTGCCAGCAGGGACGGCGAGCAGTACTTC
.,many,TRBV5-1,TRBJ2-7,CASSPFSRDEQYF,TGCGCCAGCAGCCCGTTTAGTCGGGACGAGCAGTACTTC
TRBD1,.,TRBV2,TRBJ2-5,CASCLDRGGETQYF,TGTGCCAGCTGCTTGGACAGGGGAGGAGAGACCCAGTACTTC
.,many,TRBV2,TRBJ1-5,CASIPNRGEQPQHF,TGTGCCAGCATTCCTAACCGGGGGGAACAGCCCCAGCATTTT
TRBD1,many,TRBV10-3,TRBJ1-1,CAISGTGTGGVGTEAFF,TGTGCCATCAGTGGGACGGGGACAGGGGGCGTGGGCACTGAAGCTTTCTTT
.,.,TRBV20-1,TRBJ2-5,CSASLRDKQYF,TGCAGTGCTAGCCTCCGGGACAAACAGTACTTC
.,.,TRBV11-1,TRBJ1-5,CAPDPRDDRLNSNQPQHF,TGTGCCCCCGATCCAAGGGATGACAGATTGAATAGCAATCAGCCCCAGCATTTT
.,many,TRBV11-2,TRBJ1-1,CASSLAMTGKLTFF,TGTGCCAGCAGCTTAGCTATGACAGGAAAGTTGACTTTCTTT
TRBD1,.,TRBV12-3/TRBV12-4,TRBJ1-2,CASSPSGTGGDYGYTF,TGTGCCAGCAGTCCCTCCGGGACAGGGGGCGACTATGGCTACACCTTC
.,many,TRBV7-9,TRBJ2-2,CASSFFDGNTGELFF,TGTGCCAGCAGCTTCTTCGACGGTAACACCGGGGAGCTGTTTTTT
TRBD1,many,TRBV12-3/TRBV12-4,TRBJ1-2,CASSPDRGSYGYTF,TGTGCCAGCAGCCCCGACAGGGGAAGCTATGGCTACACCTTC
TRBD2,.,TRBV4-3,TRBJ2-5,CASSQELAGLSETQYF,TGCGCCAGCAGCCAGGAACTAGCGGGACTCTCTGAGACCCAGTACTTC